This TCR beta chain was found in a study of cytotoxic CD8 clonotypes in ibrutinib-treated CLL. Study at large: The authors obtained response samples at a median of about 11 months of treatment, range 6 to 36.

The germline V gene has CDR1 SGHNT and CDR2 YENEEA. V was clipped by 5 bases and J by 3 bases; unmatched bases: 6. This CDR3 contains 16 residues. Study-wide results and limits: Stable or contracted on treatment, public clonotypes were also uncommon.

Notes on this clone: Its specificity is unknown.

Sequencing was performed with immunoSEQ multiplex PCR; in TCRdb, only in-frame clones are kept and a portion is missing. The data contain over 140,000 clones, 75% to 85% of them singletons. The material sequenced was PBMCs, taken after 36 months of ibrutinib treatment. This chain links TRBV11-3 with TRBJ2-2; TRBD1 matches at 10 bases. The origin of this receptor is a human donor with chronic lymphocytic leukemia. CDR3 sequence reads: CASSPSGQGDTGELFF. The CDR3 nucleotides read TGTGCCAGCAGCCCTAGTGGACAGGGGGACACCGGGGAGCTGTTTTTT.